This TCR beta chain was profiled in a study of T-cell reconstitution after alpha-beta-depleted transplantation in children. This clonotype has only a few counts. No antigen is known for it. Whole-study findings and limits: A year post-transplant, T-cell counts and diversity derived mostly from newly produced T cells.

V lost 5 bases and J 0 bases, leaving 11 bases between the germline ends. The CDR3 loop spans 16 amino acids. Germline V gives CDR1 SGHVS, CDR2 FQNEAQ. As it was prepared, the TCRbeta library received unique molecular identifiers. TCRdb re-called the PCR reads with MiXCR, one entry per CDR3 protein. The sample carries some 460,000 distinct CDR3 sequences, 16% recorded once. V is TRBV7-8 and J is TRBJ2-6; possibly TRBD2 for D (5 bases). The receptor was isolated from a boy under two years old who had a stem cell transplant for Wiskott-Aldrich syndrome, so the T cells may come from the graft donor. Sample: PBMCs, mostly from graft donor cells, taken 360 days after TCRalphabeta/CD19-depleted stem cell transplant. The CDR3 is CASSPNAGSGANVLTF. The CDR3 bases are TGTGCCAGCAGCCCCAACGCGGGCTCTGGGGCCAACGTCCTGACTTTC.